These T cell receptor beta chains were read from a single sample in a study of shared clonotypes between healthy human individuals. Repertoires were generated with immunoSEQ multiplex PCR, while TCRdb's copy carries only in-frame clones and drops some. The data show around 100,000 clones, just over 65% seen once. Source material: memory CD8+ T cells sorted from blood. The origin of the receptors is a woman between 25 and 40 years old in good health. Each CDR3 is given without its conserved first and last residue. Fields, in order: CDR3 length, V gene, J gene, CDR3 protein.

>12|TRBV27|TRBJ2-4
ASASNLAKNIQY
>11|TRBV14|TRBJ1-2
ASSQGPSYGYT
>12|TRBV7-9|TRBJ2-5
ASRQPGGLETQY
>14|TRBV29-1|TRBJ1-2
SVDPFPDVINYGYT
>14|TRBV27|TRBJ2-7
ASTPGSSGRSHEQY
>11|TRBV28|TRBJ1-1
ASRGQGGTEAF
>12|TRBV4-2|TRBJ1-5
ASSQERGVQPQH
>13|TRBV5-1|TRBJ2-7
ASSLAGELTYEQY
>12|TRBV19|TRBJ1-2
ASSTGAPVYGYT
>12|TRBV6-4|TRBJ2-3
ASSGTSATDTQY
>12|TRBV10-3|TRBJ2-7
AISVLGSYHEQY
>14|TRBV5-1|TRBJ2-5
ASSLEGFRVWETQY
>13|TRBV7-6|TRBJ2-1
ASSSGTELLNEQF
>12|TRBV7-6|TRBJ2-3
ASSSEPRADTQY
>10|TRBV5-6|TRBJ1-2
ASSLGKDGYT
>11|TRBV27|TRBJ2-7
ASPRTEPYEQY
>14|TRBV12-5|TRBJ2-3
ASGLVLGEGTDTQY
>12|TRBV6-5|TRBJ2-1
ASSYVGQYNEQF
>15|TRBV15|TRBJ2-7
ATSRVTGGTTSYEQY
>11|TRBV2|TRBJ1-1
ASSEMPNTEAF